The clone carrying this TCR beta chain was counted only a few times. During its preparation, the TCRbeta library received unique molecular identifiers. A single record per CDR3 protein comes from TCRdb applying MiXCR to the PCR reads. The top ten clones hold 2% to 2.5% of a sample with about 340,000 distinct CDR3 sequences, around 10% of them seen once. The data are from a study of T-cell reconstitution after alpha-beta-depleted transplantation in children. The V gene's germline CDR1 is SQVTM and CDR2 ANQGSEA. The V and J ends lost 3 bases and 2 bases respectively, with 16 bases between them. CDR3 length: 15 residues.

This receptor was taken from a human donor who donated a stem cell graft to a child with acute lymphoblastic leukemia. Sequencing was performed on PBMCs from the stem cell graft donor, taken from the stem cell graft. This chain links TRBV29-1 with TRBJ2-5; D is possibly TRBD2 (6 bases). DNA of the CDR3: TGCAGCGTTGATGGGACTTCCCGAGGTCAAGAGACCCAGTACTTC. It translates to CSVDGTSRGQETQYF.